The clone carrying this T cell receptor beta chain has a count of ten or more. What it recognizes is unknown. Each CDR3 protein is one row after TCRdb ran MiXCR on the reads. The sample lists hundreds of thousands of distinct CDR3 sequences; over 25% were seen once. This specimen belongs to a study of T cell repertoires in cytomegalovirus infection. The study's findings and limits: Carriage of CMV together with the relevant HLA was identifiable through cumulative public TCR beta family frequency.

This sequence originates from a human donor in good health (CMV status not recorded). Some clones in this sample may be carry-over from other donors' samples. The material was cultured CD8+ T cells from PBMCs, obtained from culture after CMV antigen stimulation.

DNA for the CDR3: TGTGCCAGCAGCTTTCCAGGGTTTTTCGGCTACACCTTC. Amino acids: CASSFPGFFGYTF. The chain uses TRBV7-2 and TRBJ1-2, with a weak D call TRBD1 (5 bases). V shed 3 bases and J shed 8 bases, with 13 bases lying between them. The CDR3 consists of 13 residues. Germline assignment: CDR1 SGHTA and CDR2 FQGNSA. The whole variable domain, remainder taken from reference TRBV7-2 and TRBJ1-2, is GAGVSQSPSNKVTEKGKDVELRCDPISGHTALYWYRQSLGQGLEFLIYFQGNSAPDKSGLPSDRFSAERTGGSVSTLTIQRTQQEDSAVYLCASSFPGFFGYTFGSGTRLTVV.